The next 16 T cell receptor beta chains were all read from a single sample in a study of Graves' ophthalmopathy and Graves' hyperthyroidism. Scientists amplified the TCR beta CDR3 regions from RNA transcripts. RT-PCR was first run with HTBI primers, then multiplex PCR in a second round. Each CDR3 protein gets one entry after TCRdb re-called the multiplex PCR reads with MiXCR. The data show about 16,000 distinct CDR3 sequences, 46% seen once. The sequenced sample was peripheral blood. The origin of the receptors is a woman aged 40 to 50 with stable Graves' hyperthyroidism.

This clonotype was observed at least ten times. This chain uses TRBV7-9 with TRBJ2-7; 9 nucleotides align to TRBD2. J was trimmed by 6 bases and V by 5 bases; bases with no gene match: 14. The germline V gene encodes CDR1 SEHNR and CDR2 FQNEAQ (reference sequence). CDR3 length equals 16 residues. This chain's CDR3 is CASSPRVVAGVGEQYF. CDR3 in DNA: TGTGCCAGCAGCCCCCGAGTGGTAGCGGGAGTTGGCGAGCAGTACTTC.

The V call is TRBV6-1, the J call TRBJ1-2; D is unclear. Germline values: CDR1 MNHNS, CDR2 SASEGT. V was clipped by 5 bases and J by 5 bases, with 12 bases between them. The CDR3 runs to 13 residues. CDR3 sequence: CASSLGLRYGYTF. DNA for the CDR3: TGTGCCAGCAGTCTCGGGCTTAGGTATGGCTACACCTTC.

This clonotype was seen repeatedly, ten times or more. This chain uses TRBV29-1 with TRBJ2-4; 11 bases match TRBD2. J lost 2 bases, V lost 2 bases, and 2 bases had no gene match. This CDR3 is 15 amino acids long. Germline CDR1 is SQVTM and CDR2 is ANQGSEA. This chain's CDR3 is CSVEPSGGPKNIQYF. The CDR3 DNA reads TGCAGCGTTGAACCTAGCGGGGGGCCCAAAAACATTCAGTACTTC.

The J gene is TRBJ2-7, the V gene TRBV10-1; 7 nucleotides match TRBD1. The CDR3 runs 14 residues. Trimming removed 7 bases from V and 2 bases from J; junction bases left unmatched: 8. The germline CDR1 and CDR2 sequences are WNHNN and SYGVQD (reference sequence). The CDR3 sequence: CASTADRVPYEQYF. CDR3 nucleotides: TGCGCCAGCACCGCTGACAGGGTGCCCTACGAGCAGTACTTC.

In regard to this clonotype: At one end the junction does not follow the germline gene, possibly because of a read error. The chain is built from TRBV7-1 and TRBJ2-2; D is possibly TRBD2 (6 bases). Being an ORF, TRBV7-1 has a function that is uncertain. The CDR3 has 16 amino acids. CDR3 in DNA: TGTGCCAGCAGCTCCAAAGGGATTATGAACACCGGGGGGCTGTTTTTT. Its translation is CASSSKGIMNTGGLFF.

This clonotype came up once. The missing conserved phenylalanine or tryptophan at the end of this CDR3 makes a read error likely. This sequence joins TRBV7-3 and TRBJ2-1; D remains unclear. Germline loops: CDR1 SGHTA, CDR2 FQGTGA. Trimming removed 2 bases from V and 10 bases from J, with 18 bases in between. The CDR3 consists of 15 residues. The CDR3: CASSLGRARSPEQFC. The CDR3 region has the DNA TGTGCCAGCAGCTTAGGAAGGGCCCGATCCCCGGAGCAGTTCTGC.

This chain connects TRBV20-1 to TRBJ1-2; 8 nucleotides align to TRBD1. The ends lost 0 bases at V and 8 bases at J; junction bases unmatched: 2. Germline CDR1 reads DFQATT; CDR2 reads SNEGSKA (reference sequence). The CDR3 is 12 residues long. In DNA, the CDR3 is TGCAGTGCTAGAGAGGACAGGGACGGCTACACCTTC. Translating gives CSAREDRDGYTF.

The DNA for the CDR3 is TGCAGTGCTAGTCGACAGGGTTACGAGCAGTACTTC. It encodes CSASRQGYEQYF. This sequence joins TRBV20-1 and TRBJ2-7; TRBD1 matches at 7 bases. CDR1 is DFQATT and CDR2 is SNEGSKA in the germline V gene (reference sequence). V shed 3 bases and J 4 bases; nucleotides not matched to a gene: 3. The CDR3 loop spans 12 amino acids.

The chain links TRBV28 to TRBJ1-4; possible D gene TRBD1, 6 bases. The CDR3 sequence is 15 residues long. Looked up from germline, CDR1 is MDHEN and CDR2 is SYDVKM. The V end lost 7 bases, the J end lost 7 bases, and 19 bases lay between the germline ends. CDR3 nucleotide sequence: TGTGCCAGCAACGAGAAACAGGGATTTGGTGAAAAACTGTTTTTT. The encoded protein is CASNEKQGFGEKLFF.

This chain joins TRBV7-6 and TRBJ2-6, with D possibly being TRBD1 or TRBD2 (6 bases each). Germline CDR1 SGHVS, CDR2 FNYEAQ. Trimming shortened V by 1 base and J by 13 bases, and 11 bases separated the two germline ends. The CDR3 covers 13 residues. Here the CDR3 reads CASSLERGAVLTF. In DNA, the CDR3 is TGTGCCAGCAGCTTAGAGAGGGGGGCAGTCCTGACTTTC.

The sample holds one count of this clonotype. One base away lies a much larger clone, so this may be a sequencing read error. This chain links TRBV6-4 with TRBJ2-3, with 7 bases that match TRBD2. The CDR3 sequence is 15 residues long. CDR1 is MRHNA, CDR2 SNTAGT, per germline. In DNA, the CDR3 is TGTACCAGCAGCGTTGCTAGCGGTTCCACAGATACGCAGTATTTT. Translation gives CTSSVASGSTDTQYF.

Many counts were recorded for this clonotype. CDR3 sequence: CAISRGAGTDTQYF. The CDR3 DNA is TGTGCCATCTCCCGTGGGGCAGGAACAGATACGCAGTATTTT. V usage is TRBV19 and J usage is TRBJ2-3; D is perhaps TRBD1 (5 bases). This CDR3 contains 14 residues. The germline gives CDR1 LNHDA, CDR2 SQIVND (reference sequence). V was trimmed by 10 bases and J by 3 bases, leaving 17 bases between them.

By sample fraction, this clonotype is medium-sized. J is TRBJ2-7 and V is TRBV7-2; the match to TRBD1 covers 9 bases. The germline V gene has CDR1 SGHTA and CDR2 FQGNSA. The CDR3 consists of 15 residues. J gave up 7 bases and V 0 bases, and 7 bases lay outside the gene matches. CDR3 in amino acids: CASSLAIQGATEQYF. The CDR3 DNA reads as TGTGCCAGCAGCTTAGCGATACAGGGGGCGACGGAGCAGTACTTC.

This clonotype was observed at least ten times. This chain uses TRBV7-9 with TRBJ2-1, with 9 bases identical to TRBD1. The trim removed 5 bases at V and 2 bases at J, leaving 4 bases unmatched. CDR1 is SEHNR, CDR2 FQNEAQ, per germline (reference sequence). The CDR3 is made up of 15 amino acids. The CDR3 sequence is CASSGGQGAYNEQFF. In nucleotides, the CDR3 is TGTGCCAGCAGCGGGGGACAGGGCGCCTACAATGAGCAGTTCTTC.

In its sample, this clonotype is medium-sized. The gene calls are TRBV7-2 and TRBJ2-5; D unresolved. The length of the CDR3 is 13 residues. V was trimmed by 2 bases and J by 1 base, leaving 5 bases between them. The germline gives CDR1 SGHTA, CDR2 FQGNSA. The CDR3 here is CASSLFPQETQYF. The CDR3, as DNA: TGTGCCAGCAGCTTATTCCCCCAAGAGACCCAGTACTTC.

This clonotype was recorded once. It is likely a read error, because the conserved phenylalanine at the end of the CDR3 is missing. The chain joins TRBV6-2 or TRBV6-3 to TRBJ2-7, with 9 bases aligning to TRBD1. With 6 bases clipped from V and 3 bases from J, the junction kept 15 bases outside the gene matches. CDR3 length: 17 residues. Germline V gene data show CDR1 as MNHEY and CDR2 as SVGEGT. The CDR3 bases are TGTGCCAGCAGCAATCACCGTAGGGACAGGGCGATCTACGAGCAGTACCTC. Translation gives CASSNHRRDRAIYEQYL.